The 16 T cell receptor beta chains below were found in one sample sequenced in a study of blood T cells in healthy people across ages. A second roughly 7 to 11 cycle PCR used barcoded and J-beta primers. TCRdb used MiXCR to reprocess the 5' RACE reads, holding one entry per CDR3 protein. Among about 830,000 distinct CDR3 sequences listed, 55% to 65% were seen once. Input material: blood. All receptors derive from a man younger than 45 in good health.

This clonotype was seen more than once but under ten times. V gene TRBV9 combines with J gene TRBJ2-7; D not certain. The CDR3 is 16 residues long. Germline lookup yields CDR1 SGDLS and CDR2 YYNGEE. Trimming removed 4 bases at V and 2 bases at J, with 19 bases between. The CDR3 coding sequence is TGTGCCAGCAGCCCCCTTGGTGGGTCCAACGCCTACGAGCAGTACTTC. This gives the protein CASSPLGGSNAYEQYF.

CDR3 sequence reads: CASSLGTGGEKLFF. Written as DNA, the CDR3 is TGTGCCAGCAGCTTAGGGACAGGGGGTGAAAAACTGTTTTTT. The J gene is TRBJ1-4, the V gene TRBV11-2; TRBD1 matches 10 bases. Germline V gene lookup returns CDR1 SGHAT and CDR2 FQNNGV. The CDR3 covers 14 residues. The V and J ends lost 1 base and 7 bases, in that order; junction bases with no gene match: 0. The entire variable domain, with the rest obtained from reference TRBV11-2 and TRBJ1-4, is as follows: EAGVAQSPRYKIIEKRQSVAFWCNPISGHATLYWYQQILGQGPKLLIQFQNNGVVDDSQLPKDRFSAERLKGVDSTLKIQPAKLEDSAVYLCASSLGTGGEKLFFGSGTQLSVL.

This sequence joins TRBV20-1 and TRBJ2-5; TRBD2 matches at 8 bases. There are 14 residues in the CDR3. Trimming at V came to 7 bases and at J to 2 bases, leaving 9 bases not matched to a gene. Germline values: CDR1 DFQATT, CDR2 SNEGSKA (reference sequence). In DNA, the CDR3 is TGCAGTGTCCGAGCGGGGGCCCAACAAGAGACCCAGTACTTC. Translating gives CSVRAGAQQETQYF.

This chain connects TRBV12-3 or TRBV12-4 to TRBJ2-1; 8 positions agree with TRBD2. J was trimmed by 6 bases and V by 3 bases; bases with no gene match: 7. This CDR3 comprises 15 residues. The CDR3 DNA is TGTGCCAGCAGTTTCACGGGGGGGCGTCTCAATGAGCAGTTCTTC. Its protein product is CASSFTGGRLNEQFF.

This clonotype was detected only once. The CDR3 region has the DNA TGCGCCAGCAGCCGAGATTTCGTCTTGGAACTAGCGGGGGCAGATACGCAGTATTTT. This codes for CASSRDFVLELAGADTQYF. The chain carries TRBV4-3 and TRBJ2-3; 11 bases are shared with TRBD2. The CDR3 spans 19 residues. Germline V CDR1 and CDR2: LGHNA, YSLEER. J was trimmed by 4 bases and V by 4 bases; bases with no gene match: 16.

The chain uses TRBV7-7 and TRBJ2-5; TRBD1 agrees at 10 bases. This CDR3 spans 17 amino acids. The V gene's germline CDR1 is SSHAT and CDR2 FNYEAQ (reference sequence). V trimming: 3 bases; J trimming: 1 base; junction bases outside the gene matches: 8. In nucleotides, the CDR3 is TGTGCCAGCAGCTTGTTGGGGACAGGGGCATCCCAAGAGACCCAGTACTTC. Its translation is CASSLLGTGASQETQYF. Complete variable domain (other parts from reference TRBV7-7 and TRBJ2-5): GAGVSQSPRYKVTKRGQDVTLRCDPISSHATLYWYQQALGQGPEFLTYFNYEAQPDKSGLPSDRFSAERPEGSISTLTIQRTEQRDSAMYRCASSLLGTGASQETQYFGPGTRLLVL.

V is TRBV9 and J is TRBJ1-5; the D is unclear. Germline V gives CDR1 SGDLS, CDR2 YYNGEE. The V gene lost 2 bases and the J gene lost 1 base, with 7 bases spanning the gap. This CDR3 is 14 amino acids long. Written as DNA, the CDR3 is TGTGCCAGCAGCGTCGGGATGAGCAATCAGCCCCAGCATTTT. Amino acids: CASSVGMSNQPQHF. Together with reference TRBV9 and TRBJ1-5, the CDR3 gives the full variable domain: DSGVTQTPKHLITATGQRVTLRCSPRSGDLSVYWYQQSLDQGLQFLIQYYNGEERAKGNILERFSAQQFPDLHSELNLSSLELGDSALYFCASSVGMSNQPQHFGDGTRLSIL.

This clonotype was counted once. J is TRBJ2-7 and V is TRBV29-1, with 7 bases lining up with TRBD2. Germline CDR1 and CDR2: SQVTM and ANQGSEA. CDR3 size: 14 residues. After removal of 0 bases from V and 5 bases from J, the junction contained 7 bases not matched to a gene. The CDR3 bases are TGCAGCGTTGAAGATTCGGCAGGGACTAACGAGCAGTACTTC. Translating it yields CSVEDSAGTNEQYF.

The CDR3 reads CASSWGDPTGEQYF. The CDR3, as DNA: TGTGCCAGCAGCTGGGGGGATCCCACGGGCGAGCAGTACTTC. The V call is TRBV7-9, the J call TRBJ2-4; TRBD2 is a possible D gene (6 bases). The better agreement between TRBJ2-7 and the DNA end casts doubt on the J call. Germline CDR1 and CDR2: SEHNR and FQNEAQ (reference sequence). CDR3 length equals 14 residues.

The chain carries TRBV5-6 and TRBJ1-2, with D uncertain. Germline V lookup: CDR1 SGHDT, CDR2 YYEEEE. The CDR3 spans 15 residues. V dropped 2 bases and J dropped 2 bases, with 13 bases sitting between them. CDR3 in amino acids: CASSFISGLNYGYTF. CDR3 in DNA: TGTGCCAGCAGCTTTATCTCTGGGTTGAACTATGGCTACACCTTC.

The chain carries TRBV12-3 or TRBV12-4 and TRBJ1-2; 8 nucleotides match TRBD1. V trimming: 10 bases; J trimming: 7 bases; junction bases outside the gene matches: 20. The CDR3 totals 16 residues. Here the CDR3 reads CATKSGGQDMKRGYTF. The DNA for the CDR3 is TGTGCCACCAAAAGCGGGGGACAGGATATGAAACGTGGCTACACCTTC.

V gene TRBV15 combines with J gene TRBJ1-2; D not certain. The CDR3 is 15 amino acids. V was pared by 1 base and J by 1 base, with 10 bases between. Germline CDR1 reads LNHNV; CDR2 reads YYDKDF (reference sequence). The CDR3 is CATSRVRENNYGYTF. The CDR3 DNA reads TGTGCCACCAGCAGAGTTCGGGAAAATAACTATGGCTACACCTTC.

The chain carries TRBV18 and TRBJ1-1; D is unclear. Trimming took off 2 bases at V and 1 base at J, with 2 bases between the two ends. CDR1 and CDR2 (germline): KGHSH, LQKENI. The CDR3 is made up of 12 amino acids. CDR3 bases: TGTGCCAGCTCACCAACGAACACTGAAGCTTTCTTT. Its protein is CASSPTNTEAFF. Full variable domain (rest looked up from reference TRBV18 and TRBJ1-1): NAGVMQNPRHLVRRRGQEARLRCSPMKGHSHVYWYRQLPEEGLKFMVYLQKENIIDESGMPKERFSAEFPKEGPSILRIQQVVRGDSAAYFCASSPTNTEAFFGQGTRLTVV.

The chain is built from TRBV2 and TRBJ2-4; D gene uncertain. The J call may be faulty, since TRBJ2-5 better matches the DNA end. There are 14 residues in the CDR3. From germline, CDR1 is SNHLY and CDR2 FYNNEI. The chain's CDR3 is CASRKETLPGTQYF. CDR3 DNA sequence: TGTGCCAGCAGAAAGGAGACCCTACCCGGGACCCAGTACTTC.

This chain uses TRBV2 with TRBJ2-1, with 8 bases matching TRBD1. This CDR3 comprises 15 residues. CDR1 SNHLY and CDR2 FYNNEI come from the germline V gene. With 4 bases clipped from V and 2 bases from J, the junction kept 4 bases outside the gene matches. CDR3 nucleotide sequence: TGTGCCAGCAGTGTAGGACAGGGTACCTACAATGAGCAGTTCTTC. Its translation is CASSVGQGTYNEQFF.

This clonotype has only a few counts. The V and J genes are TRBV15 and TRBJ1-6; D not resolved. This CDR3 has 14 residues. The germline V and J ends were trimmed by 1 base and 13 bases, with 14 bases remaining between them. CDR1 is LNHNV and CDR2 is YYDKDF in the germline V gene (reference sequence). CDR3 sequence: CATSRVGQPTPLHF. In nucleotides, the CDR3 is TGTGCCACCAGCAGAGTAGGGCAGCCTACCCCCCTCCACTTT.